This T cell receptor (beta chain) was sequenced during a study of T cell repertoires and leukemia-associated antigens (dated by TCRdb to between 2018 and 2021). Describing the broader study: Per sample, about 5.1 to 7 million read pairs and about 3.3 to 5.0 million effective reads were obtained, for approximately 15 million effective reads in total. Using in vitro peptide stimulation of healthy T cells, the study set out to figure out what antigen is recognized by a TCR Vbeta21 clone that had previously been found in CML patients. Paper-wide results and their limitations: The four groups showed no significant differences in numbers of Vbeta genes (approximately 60), Jbeta genes (around 13), VDJ rearrangements, or unique CDR3s. The antigen specificity and function of the expanded clones were not directly tested and needed further investigation.

TRIzol reagent was used to extract total RNA from the cultured T cells. TCRbeta libraries were amplified from RNA by 5' rapid amplification of cDNA ends (5'RACE). Library concentration and integrity were checked with Qubit, an Agilent instrument, and quantitative PCR before sequencing. Qualified libraries were sequenced on Illumina HiSeq or MiSeq by a commercial service provider. In the paper's pipeline: TCR sequences in each sample were identified using MiXCR version 1.8.2. For a clone to be considered qualified, a CDR3 longer than four amino acids, an in-frame nucleotide length, and the absence of a stop codon were required. A read counted as effective if the read contained the complete CDR3 structure. RT-PCR with 24 Vbeta primers, GeneScan spectratyping, and Sanger sequencing were used to validate the expanded clones. TCRdb cleaned the public reads at Q25 with fastp, built clones with MiXCR and kept in-frame beta chains. Identical CDR3 protein sequences are pooled into one entry, listed with their most common genes and DNA. In this record, the V and J calls reflect TCRdb's handling and not the investigators' own analysis. In all, the sample holds some 12,000 distinct CDR3 sequences, and roughly 43% of those were seen once. The ten largest account for around a quarter of the sample.

This clonotype was found a few times. Its binding antigen is unknown. Base qualities are not provided; no much larger clone lies one nucleotide away. The junction shows trimming of 1 base on V and 6 bases on J, plus 13 bases between the germline ends. The germline V gene specifies SGHDT as CDR1 and YYEEEE as CDR2. The CDR3, from cysteine to phenylalanine, totals 15 residues. Only the CDR3 portion is preserved as DNA: 45 bases, with reading frame beginning at the first base. As a first step, the CD3+ T cells were left to rest overnight in RPMI 1640 lacking fetal bovine serum, at 2.5 million cells/mL. CD3+ T cells were isolated from PBMCs with MACS immunomagnetic beads following the manufacturer's instructions.

Specimen: CD3+ T cells sorted from blood and cultured. The sequence joins TRBV5-6 to TRBJ2-2; the best D guess is TRBD2, with 6 bases matching. This TCR was recovered from a female donor in good health. The DNA sequence reads TGTGCCAGCAGCTTGTCCCCTAGCGAGGCCGGGGAGCTGTTTTTT. This gives the protein CASSLSPSEAGELFF.